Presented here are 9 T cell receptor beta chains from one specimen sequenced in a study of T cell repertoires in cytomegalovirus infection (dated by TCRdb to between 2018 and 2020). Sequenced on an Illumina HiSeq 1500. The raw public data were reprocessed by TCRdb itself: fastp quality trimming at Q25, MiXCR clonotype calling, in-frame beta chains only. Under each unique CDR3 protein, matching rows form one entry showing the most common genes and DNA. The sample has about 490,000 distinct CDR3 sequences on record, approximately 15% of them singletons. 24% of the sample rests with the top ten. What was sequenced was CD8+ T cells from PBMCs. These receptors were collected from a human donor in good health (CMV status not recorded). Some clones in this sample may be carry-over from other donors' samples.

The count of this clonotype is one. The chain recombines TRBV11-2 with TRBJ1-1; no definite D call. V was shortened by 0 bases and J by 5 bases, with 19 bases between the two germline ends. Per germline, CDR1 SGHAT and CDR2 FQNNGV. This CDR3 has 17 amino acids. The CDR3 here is CASSLDSYEMGITEAFF. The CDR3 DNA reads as TGTGCCAGCAGCTTAGATTCCTACGAAATGGGAATAACTGAAGCTTTCTTT.

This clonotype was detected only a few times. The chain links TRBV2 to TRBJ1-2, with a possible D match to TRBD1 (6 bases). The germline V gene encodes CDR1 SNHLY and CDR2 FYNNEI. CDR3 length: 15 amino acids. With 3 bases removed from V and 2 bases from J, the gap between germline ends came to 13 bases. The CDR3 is CASSDHRGRNYGYTF. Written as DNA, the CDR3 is TGTGCCAGCAGTGATCATCGGGGGCGGAACTATGGCTACACCTTC.

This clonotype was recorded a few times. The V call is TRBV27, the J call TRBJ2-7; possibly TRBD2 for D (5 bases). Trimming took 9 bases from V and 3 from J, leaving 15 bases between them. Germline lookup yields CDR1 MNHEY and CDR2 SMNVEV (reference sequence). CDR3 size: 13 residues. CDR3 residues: CASYSASSYEQYF. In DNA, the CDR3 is TGTGCCAGTTATAGCGCGTCGAGCTACGAGCAGTACTTC.

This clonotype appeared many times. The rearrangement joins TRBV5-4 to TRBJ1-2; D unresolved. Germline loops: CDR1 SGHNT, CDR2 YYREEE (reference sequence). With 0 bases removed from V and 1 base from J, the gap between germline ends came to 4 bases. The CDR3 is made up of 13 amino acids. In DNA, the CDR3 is TGTGCCAGCAGCTTGGAGTTTAACTATGGCTACACCTTC. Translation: CASSLEFNYGYTF.

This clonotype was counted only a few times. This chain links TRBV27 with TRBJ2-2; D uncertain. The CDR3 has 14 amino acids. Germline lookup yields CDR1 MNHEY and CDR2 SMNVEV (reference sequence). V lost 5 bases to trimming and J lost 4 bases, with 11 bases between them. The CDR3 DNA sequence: TGTGCCAGCAGTCTAACGGCTAGCACCGGGGAGCTGTTTTTT. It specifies CASSLTASTGELFF.

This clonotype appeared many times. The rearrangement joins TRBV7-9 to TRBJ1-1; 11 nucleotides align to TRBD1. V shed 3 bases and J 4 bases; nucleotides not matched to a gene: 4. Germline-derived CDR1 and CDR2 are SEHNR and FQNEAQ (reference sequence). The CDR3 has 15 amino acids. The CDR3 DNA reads TGTGCCAGCAGCTTCCGGGACAGGGGGGGCACTGAAGCTTTCTTT. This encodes CASSFRDRGGTEAFF.

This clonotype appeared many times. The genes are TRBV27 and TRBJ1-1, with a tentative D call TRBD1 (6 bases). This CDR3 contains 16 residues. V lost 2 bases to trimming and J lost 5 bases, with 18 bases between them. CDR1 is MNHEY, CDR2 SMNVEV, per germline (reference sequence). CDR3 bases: TGTGCCAGCAGTTTAGGGGGGGGCGTAGAGGGAACTGAAGCTTTCTTT. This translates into CASSLGGGVEGTEAFF.

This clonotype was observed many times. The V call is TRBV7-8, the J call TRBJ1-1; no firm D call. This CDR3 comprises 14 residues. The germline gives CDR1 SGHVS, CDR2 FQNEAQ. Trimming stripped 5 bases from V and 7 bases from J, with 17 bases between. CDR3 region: CASSVGGVDFEAFF. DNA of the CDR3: TGTGCCAGCAGCGTAGGCGGCGTCGATTTTGAAGCTTTCTTT. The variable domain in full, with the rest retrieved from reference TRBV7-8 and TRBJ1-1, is GAGVSQSPRYKVAKRGQDVALRCDPISGHVSLFWYQQALGQGPEFLTYFQNEAQLDKSGLPSDRFFAERPEGSVSTLKIQRTQQEDSAVYLCASSVGGVDFEAFFGQGTRLTVV.

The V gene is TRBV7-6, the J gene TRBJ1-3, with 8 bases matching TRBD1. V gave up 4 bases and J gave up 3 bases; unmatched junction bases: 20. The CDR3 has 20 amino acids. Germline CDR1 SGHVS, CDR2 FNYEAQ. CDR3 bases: TGTGCCAGCAGCTCTATCGCCACGATCCTGGACAGGGCCGGTGGAAACACCATATATTTT. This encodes CASSSIATILDRAGGNTIYF.